This is a list of T cell receptor beta chains from one sample in a study of graft-versus-host responses after intestinal transplantation. Method: immunoSEQ multiplex PCR; TCRdb's copy keeps in-frame clones and lacks some. The repertoire holds under 45,000 clones, with roughly 95% as singletons. These receptors' targets are unknown. Sample: unstimulated CD4+ T cells sorted from spleen or lymph node cells, taken before transplant. Receptors originate from a human donor who was the organ donor for an intestinal transplant. Both conserved end residues are part of each CDR3. Each record gives: J gene, D gene, clone size, V gene, CDR3 protein, CDR3 DNA. The D gene is left open where the match is weak. Clone size is shown for a subset of rows, as once, few, many or a class of expanded clone.

TRBJ1-2,TRBD1,-,TRBV4-2,CASSRPGQASQGYTF,TGTGCCAGCAGCCGGCCGGGACAGGCCAGTCAGGGCTACACCTTC
TRBJ1-1,-,-,TRBV11-2,CASSFSDTEAFF,TGTGCCAGCAGCTTTTCTGACACTGAAGCTTTCTTT
TRBJ1-1,-,-,TRBV5-4,CASSSNSEAFF,TGTGCCAGCAGCTCCAACAGTGAAGCTTTCTTT
TRBJ1-2,TRBD1,-,TRBV28,CASRQTGTGGAYGYTF,TGTGCCAGCAGGCAGACCGGGACAGGGGGCGCCTATGGCTACACCTTC
TRBJ2-5,TRBD2,-,TRBV4-2,CASSQYERGGPETQYF,TGTGCCAGCAGCCAATATGAGCGGGGGGGCCCTGAGACCCAGTACTTC
TRBJ1-2,-,-,TRBV7-2,CASSFRLFYGYTF,TGTGCCAGCAGCTTTAGGCTTTTCTATGGCTACACCTTC
TRBJ1-1,TRBD1,once,TRBV15,CATSSGQGNWIYTEAFF,TGTGCCACCAGCTCGGGACAGGGGAATTGGATCTACACTGAAGCTTTCTTT
TRBJ1-4,-,-,TRBV5-5,CASSVGVTNEKLFF,TGTGCCAGCAGCGTAGGGGTAACTAATGAAAAACTGTTTTTT
TRBJ2-2,-,-,TRBV5-1,CASSLSGGAGNTGELFF,TGCGCCAGCAGCTTATCCGGGGGCGCGGGGAACACCGGGGAGCTGTTTTTT
TRBJ2-5,TRBD2,-,TRBV9,CASSVAVAGGQETQYF,TGTGCCAGCAGCGTAGCTGTAGCGGGGGGGCAAGAGACCCAGTACTTC
TRBJ2-1,TRBD2,-,TRBV5-4,CASTATASGGYNEQFF,TGTGCCAGCACCGCGACCGCTAGCGGGGGGTACAATGAGCAGTTCTTC
TRBJ2-7,TRBD2,-,TRBV6-6,CATHHSGGEGEQYF,TGTGCCACCCACCATTCGGGTGGGGAGGGCGAGCAGTACTTC
TRBJ2-5,-,-,TRBV18,CASGDQETQYF,TGTGCCTCTGGGGACCAAGAGACCCAGTACTTC
TRBJ1-4,-,-,TRBV4-3,CASSQVGGSTNEKLFF,TGCGCCAGCAGCCAAGTAGGGGGATCAACTAATGAAAAACTGTTTTTT
TRBJ1-5,-,-,TRBV28,CASSSMPFSNQPQHF,TGTGCCAGCAGTTCAATGCCCTTTAGCAATCAGCCCCAGCATTTT
TRBJ1-1,-,-,TRBV5-3,CARSLIVETTEAFF,TGTGCCAGAAGCTTGATTGTGGAAACCACTGAAGCTTTCTTT
TRBJ2-5,-,once,TRBV28,CASSLVSGNQETQYF,TGTGCCAGCAGTTTAGTATCGGGAAATCAAGAGACCCAGTACTTC
TRBJ2-5,-,-,TRBV5-1,CASSLDETQYF,TGCGCCAGCAGCTTGGATGAGACCCAGTACTTC
TRBJ2-3,-,-,TRBV18,CASSRQSTDTQYF,TGTGCCAGCTCACGGCAGAGCACAGATACGCAGTATTTT
TRBJ1-1,TRBD1,-,TRBV19,CASSIGGGVGQRGTEAFF,TGTGCCAGTAGTATAGGAGGCGGTGTGGGACAGAGGGGGACTGAAGCTTTCTTT
TRBJ2-7,-,-,TRBV27,CASSPRHSPYEQYF,TGTGCCAGCAGCCCCCGGCACAGCCCCTACGAGCAGTACTTC
TRBJ2-1,TRBD2,-,TRBV4-2,CASSQAGGITYNEQFF,TGTGCCAGCAGCCAAGCGGGGGGGATAACCTACAATGAGCAGTTCTTC
TRBJ1-6,-,-,TRBV11-2,CASSLGGGRSPLHF,TGTGCCAGCAGCTTAGGTGGGGGAAGGTCACCCCTCCACTTT
TRBJ1-5,TRBD1,once,TRBV2,CASRATGGHQPQHF,TGTGCCAGCAGGGCGACAGGGGGTCATCAGCCCCAGCATTTT
TRBJ2-5,TRBD2,-,TRBV5-1,CASSPIASGGKETQYF,TGCGCCAGCAGCCCCATTGCTAGCGGGGGGAAAGAGACCCAGTACTTC
TRBJ1-6,-,few,TRBV7-9,CASSPRLTENSPLHF,TGTGCCAGCAGCCCCCGGTTAACTGAGAATTCACCCCTCCACTTT
TRBJ2-5,TRBD2,-,TRBV6-1,CAPRTSVKETQYF,TGTGCCCCTCGGACTAGCGTTAAAGAGACCCAGTACTTC
TRBJ2-1,TRBD2,-,TRBV10-3,CAIRDGTTDNEQFF,TGTGCCATCAGAGACGGGACTACTGACAATGAGCAGTTCTTC
TRBJ2-7,-,-,TRBV19,CASSIDSRYEQYF,TGTGCCAGTAGTATAGACAGCCGGTACGAGCAGTACTTC
TRBJ1-5,-,-,TRBV28,CASSFQGAQGQPQHF,TGTGCCAGCAGTTTTCAGGGCGCTCAAGGGCAGCCCCAGCATTTT
TRBJ2-3,-,once,TRBV5-4,CASSLSSGTDTQYF,TGTGCCAGCAGCTTGTCTAGCGGCACAGATACGCAGTATTTT
TRBJ1-1,-,-,TRBV9,CASSTRGASTEAFF,TGTGCCAGCAGCACCCGGGGGGCGAGCACTGAAGCTTTCTTT
TRBJ1-2,TRBD1,-,TRBV5-1,CASSWTGEAYGYTF,TGCGCCAGCAGCTGGACAGGGGAGGCCTATGGCTACACCTTC
TRBJ1-6,-,-,TRBV28,CASSLPGTGNSPLHF,TGTGCCAGCAGTTTACCAGGAACGGGGAATTCACCCCTCCACTTT
TRBJ1-2,-,-,TRBV10-3,CAISESGGAGYGYTF,TGTGCCATCAGTGAGTCGGGGGGCGCGGGGTATGGCTACACCTTC
TRBJ2-7,-,-,TRBV6-1,CASSDFQGEQYF,TGTGCCAGCAGTGATTTTCAGGGCGAGCAGTACTTC
TRBJ2-1,TRBD2,-,TRBV11-3,CASRRAGTSGRASYNEQFF,TGTGCCAGCAGGCGTGCCGGGACTAGCGGAAGGGCCTCCTACAATGAGCAGTTCTTC
TRBJ1-2,-,-,TRBV29-1,CSVGQLDGYTF,TGCAGCGTTGGCCAGCTAGATGGCTACACCTTC
TRBJ2-3,TRBD2,-,TRBV7-6,CASRFSGGAADTQYF,TGTGCCAGCAGGTTTAGCGGGGGGGCAGCAGATACGCAGTATTTT
TRBJ2-7,TRBD1,-,TRBV18,CASSTPGTGDYEQYF,TGTGCCAGCTCAACCCCCGGGACAGGGGACTACGAGCAGTACTTC
TRBJ2-6,-,-,TRBV28,CASSFVRGSSGANVLTF,TGTGCCAGCAGTTTCGTCAGGGGAAGTTCTGGGGCCAACGTCCTGACTTTC
TRBJ1-2,TRBD1,-,TRBV30,CAWSSGGSNYGYTF,TGTGCCTGGAGTTCAGGGGGATCTAACTATGGCTACACCTTC
TRBJ2-7,-,few,TRBV19,CASSRAFSSYEQYF,TGTGCCAGTAGTAGAGCGTTTTCCTCCTACGAGCAGTACTTC
TRBJ2-5,-,once,TRBV5-4,CASSLVAGHQETQYF,TGTGCCAGCAGCTTGGTGGCGGGCCACCAAGAGACCCAGTACTTC
TRBJ2-7,-,-,TRBV7-8,CASSSITLVDSYEQYF,TGTGCCAGCAGCTCTATCACATTAGTAGACTCCTACGAGCAGTACTTC
TRBJ1-6,-,-,TRBV5-6,CASSVGGATPNSPLHF,TGTGCCAGCAGCGTAGGGGGGGCCACGCCGAATTCACCCCTCCACTTT
TRBJ2-7,-,once,TRBV2,CASSLGSSYEQYF,TGTGCCAGCAGTCTTGGCAGCTCCTACGAGCAGTACTTC
TRBJ2-1,-,-,TRBV4-1,CASSPYGAFYNEQFF,TGCGCCAGCAGCCCCTACGGGGCCTTCTACAATGAGCAGTTCTTC
TRBJ1-2,-,-,TRBV5-5,CASSLEGLGGYTF,TGTGCCAGCAGCTTGGAAGGTCTTGGGGGCTACACCTTC
TRBJ1-1,-,-,TRBV6-5,CASSYSPYRAHTEAFF,TGTGCCAGCAGTTACTCACCTTACAGGGCCCACACTGAAGCTTTCTTT
TRBJ1-1,-,-,TRBV18,CASSPRSGRDQGNTEAFF,TGTGCCAGCTCACCTAGAAGTGGGAGGGACCAGGGGAACACTGAAGCTTTCTTT
TRBJ2-3,-,once,TRBV11-3,CASSALTRRTDTQYF,TGTGCCAGCAGCGCCCTGACTAGAAGAACAGATACGCAGTATTTT
TRBJ2-7,TRBD1,-,TRBV5-1,CASSLGTGYEQYF,TGCGCCAGCAGCTTAGGGACAGGGTACGAGCAGTACTTC